Listed below are T cell receptor beta chains from one sample, sequenced in a study of T cells in Graves' hyperthyroidism and ophthalmopathy. TCRdb reanalysed the multiplex PCR reads using MiXCR and keeps one entry per CDR3 protein. The sample has about 460,000 distinct CDR3 sequences, about 20% seen once. What was sequenced was blood. The receptor source for this set is a woman in her seventies with Graves' ophthalmopathy. CDR3s include the opening cysteine and the closing phenylalanine or tryptophan. Each record gives: D gene, CDR3 length, J gene, V gene, clone size, CDR3 protein, CDR3 DNA. D genes are given only for firm matches. Size tells how often a clone was seen (once, few, many) or the class of an expanded clone, and some rows leave it out.

>TRBD2|15|TRBJ2-1|TRBV11-1|many
CASSLFGTSVNEQFF
TGTGCCAGCAGCTTATTCGGGACTAGCGTGAATGAGCAGTTCTTC
>.|13|TRBJ1-5|TRBV6-1|.
CASKRGNNQPQHF
TGTGCCAGCAAGAGGGGTAATAATCAGCCCCAGCATTTT
>.|15|TRBJ2-1|TRBV14|few
CASSPGAISYNEQFF
TGTGCCAGCAGCCCTGGCGCCATCTCCTACAATGAGCAGTTCTTC
>.|12|TRBJ1-2|TRBV28|.
CASSLDVHGYTF
TGTGCCAGCAGTTTAGACGTTCATGGCTACACCTTC
>.|12|TRBJ2-7|TRBV12-3/TRBV12-4|.
CASRLGTREQYF
TGTGCCAGCAGGCTCGGGACAAGAGAGCAGTACTTC
>.|15|TRBJ1-4|TRBV29-1|once
CSLITEGVGDEKLFF
TGCAGCCTCATCACCGAGGGGGTGGGGGATGAAAAACTGTTTTTT
>.|16|TRBJ1-5|TRBV6-2/TRBV6-3|few
CASRTLRSGPRQPQHF
TGTGCCAGCAGAACTCTTCGGTCGGGGCCTAGGCAGCCCCAGCATTTT
>.|13|TRBJ1-2|TRBV15|few
CATSREQGYGYTF
TGTGCCACCAGCAGAGAGCAGGGATATGGCTACACCTTC
>TRBD2|15|TRBJ2-1|TRBV5-1|few
CASSFLAGAGNEQFF
TGCGCCAGCAGCTTTTTAGCGGGAGCGGGTAATGAGCAGTTCTTC
>TRBD1|12|TRBJ2-2|TRBV2|.
CATGQGGGELFF
TGTGCCACCGGACAGGGTGGCGGGGAGCTGTTTTTT
>.|15|TRBJ2-1|TRBV12-3/TRBV12-4|few
CASSPRARPYNEQFF
TGTGCCAGCAGTCCTCGGGCTAGGCCCTACAATGAGCAGTTCTTC
>TRBD2|15|TRBJ2-3|TRBV6-1|.
CASRKAGVSTDTQYF
TGTGCCAGCAGAAAAGCGGGAGTGAGTACAGATACGCAGTATTTT
>.|12|TRBJ2-5|TRBV20-1|.
CSASEGIETQYF
TGCAGTGCTAGTGAGGGGATCGAGACCCAGTACTTC
>.|13|TRBJ1-6|TRBV10-3|.
CAISDPGDSPLHF
TGTGCCATCAGTGATCCGGGTGATTCACCCCTCCACTTT
>.|17|TRBJ1-5|TRBV9|.
CASSVQGGGRHSEPQHF
TGTGCCAGCAGCGTCCAGGGCGGAGGGAGACATTCAGAGCCCCAGCATTTT
>TRBD1|14|TRBJ2-3|TRBV2|.
CASRADRQTDTQYF
TGTGCCAGCAGAGCGGACAGGCAGACAGATACGCAGTATTTT
>.|18|TRBJ2-3|TRBV7-2|few
CASSFLGGTLTFTDTQYF
TGTGCCAGCAGCTTTTTAGGGGGGACCCTTACCTTCACAGATACGCAGTATTTT
>TRBD2|16|TRBJ2-7|TRBV5-4|.
CASSLAGGSDIYEQYF
TGTGCCAGCAGCTTGGCCGGCGGGAGCGATATCTACGAGCAGTACTTC